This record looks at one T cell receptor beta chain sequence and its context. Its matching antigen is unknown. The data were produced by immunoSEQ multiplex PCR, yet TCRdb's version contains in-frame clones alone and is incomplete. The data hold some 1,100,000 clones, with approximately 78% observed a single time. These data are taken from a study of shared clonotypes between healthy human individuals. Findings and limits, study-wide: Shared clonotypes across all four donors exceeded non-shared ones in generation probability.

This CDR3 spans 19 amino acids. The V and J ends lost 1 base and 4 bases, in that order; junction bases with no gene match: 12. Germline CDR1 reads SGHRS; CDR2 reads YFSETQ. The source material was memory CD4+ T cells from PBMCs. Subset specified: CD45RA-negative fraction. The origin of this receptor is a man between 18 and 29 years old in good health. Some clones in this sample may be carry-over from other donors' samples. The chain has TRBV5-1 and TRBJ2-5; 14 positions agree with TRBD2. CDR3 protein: CASSLNRASGTSGRETQYF. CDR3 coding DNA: TGCGCCAGCAGCTTGAACAGGGCATCCGGGACTAGCGGGAGAGAGACCCAGTACTTC.